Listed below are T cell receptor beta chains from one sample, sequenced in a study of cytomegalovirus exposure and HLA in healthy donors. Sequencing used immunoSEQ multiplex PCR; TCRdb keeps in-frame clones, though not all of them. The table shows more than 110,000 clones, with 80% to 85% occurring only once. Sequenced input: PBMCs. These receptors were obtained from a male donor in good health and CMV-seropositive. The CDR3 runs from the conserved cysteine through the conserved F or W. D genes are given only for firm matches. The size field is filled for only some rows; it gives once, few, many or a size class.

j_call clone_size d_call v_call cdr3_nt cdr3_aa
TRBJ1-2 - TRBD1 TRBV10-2 TGCGCCAGCAGGCCGGACAGGGCCTATGGCTACACCTTC CASRPDRAYGYTF
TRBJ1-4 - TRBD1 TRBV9 TGTGCCAGCAGCCCCGGGACAGTTTTCGGAAAACTGTTTTTT CASSPGTVFGKLFF
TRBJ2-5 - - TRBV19 TGTGCCAGTACCCCCTGGGGGGGACACGAGACCCAGTACTTC CASTPWGGHETQYF
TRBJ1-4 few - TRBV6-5 TGTGCCAGCAGTTACTCGTTTGGAGTCGGAGAAAAACTGTTTTTT CASSYSFGVGEKLFF
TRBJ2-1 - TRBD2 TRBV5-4 TGTGCCAGCAGCTTGGGGGCTAGCGGGGGTTCGGGTGAGCAGTTCTTC CASSLGASGGSGEQFF
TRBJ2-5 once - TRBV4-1 TGCGCCAGCAGCCCGAAGGGGATAGGGGGACAAGAGACCCAGTACTTC CASSPKGIGGQETQYF
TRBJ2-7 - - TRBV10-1 TGCGCCAGCAGTGGGTCGGGCAGTTTGGAGCAGTACTTC CASSGSGSLEQYF
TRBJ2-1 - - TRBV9 TGTGCCAGCAGGATGGGGGGTCCGAAGAATGAGCAGTTCTTC CASRMGGPKNEQFF
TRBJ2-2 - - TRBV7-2 TGTGCCTGCAGACTAGTCGCCGGGGAGCTGTTTTTT CACRLVAGELFF
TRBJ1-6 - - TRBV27 TGTGCCAGCAGTTTTCAGTGGAGCTCCTATAATTCACCCCTCCACTTT CASSFQWSSYNSPLHF
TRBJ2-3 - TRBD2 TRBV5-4 TGTGCCAGCAGCCCCCATAGCGGGGACACAGATACGCAGTATTTT CASSPHSGDTDTQYF
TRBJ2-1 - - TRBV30 TGTGCCTGGAAAGGCCTAGCGAATTACAATGAGCAGTTCTTC CAWKGLANYNEQFF
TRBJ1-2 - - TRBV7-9 TGTGCCAGCAGCTTAGGTTCAGGTCCGGGAGGCTACACCTTC CASSLGSGPGGYTF
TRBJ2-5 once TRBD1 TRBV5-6 TGTGCCAGCAGCTTGCCCCGGGACAGGGGAGAGACCCAGTACTTC CASSLPRDRGETQYF
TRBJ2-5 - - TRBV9 TGTGCCAGCAGCGTAGTTACAGGAGCTCCCCTCGACTTGAGAGAGACCCAGTACTTC CASSVVTGAPLDLRETQYF
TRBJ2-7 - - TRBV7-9 TGTGCCAGCAGCTTAAGGGGCTCCTACGAGCAGTACTTC CASSLRGSYEQYF
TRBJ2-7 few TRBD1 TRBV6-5 TGTGCCAGCAGTTGGGACAGGAGCTCCTACGAGCAGTACTTC CASSWDRSSYEQYF
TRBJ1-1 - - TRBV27 TGTGCCAGCAGTTCGGGGGGAATGAACACTGAAGCTTTCTTT CASSSGGMNTEAFF
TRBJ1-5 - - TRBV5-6 TGTGCCAGCAGCTCGGGGGGGGGAAATCAGCCCCAGCATTTT CASSSGGGNQPQHF
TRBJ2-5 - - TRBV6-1 TGTGCCAGCAAGTTCGGAGGGGCAGAGACCCAGTACTTC CASKFGGAETQYF
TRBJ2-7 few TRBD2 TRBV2 TGTGCCACTCGTCGCGGGAGGGCCGGATACGAGCAGTACTTC CATRRGRAGYEQYF
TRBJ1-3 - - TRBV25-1 TGTGCCAGCAGTGAATTACTCTCTGGAAACACCATATATTTT CASSELLSGNTIYF
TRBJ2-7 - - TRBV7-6 TGTGCCAGCAGCTTAGGGCCAGGGGGGCCTCTCAGCTCCTACGAGCAGTACTTC CASSLGPGGPLSSYEQYF
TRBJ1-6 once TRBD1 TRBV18 TGTGCCAGCTCACCGACTAGGACAGGGAATAATTCACCCCTCCACTTT CASSPTRTGNNSPLHF
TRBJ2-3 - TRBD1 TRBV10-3 TGTGCCTTCGGAACCGGGACAGGGGGTACAGATACGCAGTATTTT CAFGTGTGGTDTQYF
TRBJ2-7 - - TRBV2 TGTGCCAGCAGTGACCCGTGGCGGGACAGCTCCTACGAGCAGTACTTC CASSDPWRDSSYEQYF
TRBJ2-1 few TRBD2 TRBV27 TGTGCCAGCAGTTTATCCCTAACTACCTCGGGGGGATATGAGCAGTTCTTC CASSLSLTTSGGYEQFF
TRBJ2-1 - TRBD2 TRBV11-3 TGTGCCAGCAGCTTAGATCAGGGAGGGTCGGCATCCTACAATGAGCAGTTCTTC CASSLDQGGSASYNEQFF
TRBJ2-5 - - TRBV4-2 TGTGCCAGCAGCCCGGAGGGTCAGGGTGAAATTGAGACCCAGTACTTC CASSPEGQGEIETQYF
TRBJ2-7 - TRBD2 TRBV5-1 TGCGCCAGCAGCTCCTCCGGGACTAGTCACGAGCAGTACTTC CASSSSGTSHEQYF
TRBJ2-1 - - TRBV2 TGTGCCAGCAGTGAATCAGGGCCCCATGAGCAGTTCTTC CASSESGPHEQFF
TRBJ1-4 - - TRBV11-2 TGTGCCAGCAGCTTTGTGGGGCTGGGTGAAAAACTGTTTTTT CASSFVGLGEKLFF
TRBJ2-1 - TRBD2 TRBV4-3 TGCGCCAGCAGCCAGGAGACTAGCGTCCCGGGTGGTGAGCAGTTCTTC CASSQETSVPGGEQFF
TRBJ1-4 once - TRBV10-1 TGCGCCAGCAGCGGACAGCTATCTGCAACTAATGAAAAACTGTTTTTT CASSGQLSATNEKLFF
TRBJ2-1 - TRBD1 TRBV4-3 TGCGCCAGCAGCCGACACAGGGGGTCGGGTGAGCAGTTCTTC CASSRHRGSGEQFF
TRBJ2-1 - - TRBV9 TGTGCCAGCAGCGTAGAGGGTGGGAGCTCCTACAATGAGCAGTTCTTC CASSVEGGSSYNEQFF
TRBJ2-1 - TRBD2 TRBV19 TGTGCCAGTATCCTACTAGCGGGAGTTAACTACAATGAGCAGTTCTTC CASILLAGVNYNEQFF
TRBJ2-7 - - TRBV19 TGTGCCAGTAGTATGGGCCCCACCGAGCAGTACTTC CASSMGPTEQYF
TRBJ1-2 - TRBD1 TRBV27 TGTGCCAGCAGTTTATCGGGACAGAACTATGGCTACACCTTC CASSLSGQNYGYTF
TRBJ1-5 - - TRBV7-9 TGTGCCAGCAGCCCCCTCGGGGGTGGTCAGCCCCAGCATTTT CASSPLGGGQPQHF
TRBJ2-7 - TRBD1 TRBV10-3 TGTGCCATCAGTGAGTCAGGACAGGGTTACGAGCAGTACTTC CAISESGQGYEQYF
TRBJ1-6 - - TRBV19 TGTGCCAGTATTCCGGGGGGAACCGCCTATAATTCACCCCTCCACTTT CASIPGGTAYNSPLHF
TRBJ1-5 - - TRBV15 TGTGCCACCAGCACCGCGGTGGAAAGCAATCAGCCCCAGCATTTT CATSTAVESNQPQHF
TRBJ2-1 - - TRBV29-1 TGCAGCGTACGGACATACAGTGAGCAGTTCTTC CSVRTYSEQFF
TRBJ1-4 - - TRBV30 TGTGCCTGGAGCCACACGGGGGGAACTAATGAAAAACTGTTTTTT CAWSHTGGTNEKLFF
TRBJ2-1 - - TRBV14 TGTGCCAGCAGCCAGACCCCAGCGGATTACAATGAGCAGTTCTTC CASSQTPADYNEQFF
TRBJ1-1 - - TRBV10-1 TGCGCCAGCACCGTATTATCTTTCAGGGGTGACACTGAAGCTTTCTTT CASTVLSFRGDTEAFF
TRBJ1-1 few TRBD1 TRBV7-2 TGTGCCAGCAGCTCTCGACAGGGGGTACGGACTGAAGCTTTCTTT CASSSRQGVRTEAFF
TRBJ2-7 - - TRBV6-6 TGTGCCAGCGGTGGGGGAGGCGAGCAGTACTTC CASGGGGEQYF